Listed below are T cell receptor beta chains from one sample, sequenced in a study of blood T cell repertoires in COVID-19. Repertoires were generated with immunoSEQ multiplex PCR, while TCRdb's copy carries only in-frame clones and drops some. The sample shows around 60,000 clones, 84% of them seen only once. Sequencing was done on a sample of peripheral blood. The receptors here all came from a man aged 55-75 years with COVID-19, enrolled during active disease. Each CDR3 is given with its conserved first and last residue. The order of the fields is clone size, V gene, D gene, J gene, CDR3 protein, CDR3 DNA. A D gene is named only where the DNA matches it firmly. Clone size is given for some rows only: seen once, a few or many times, or a class if the clone is expanded.

few	TRBV6-1	.	TRBJ1-4	CASSDPLSIEKLFF	TGTGCCAGCAGTGATCCCCTTTCTATCGAAAAACTGTTTTTT
.	TRBV6-5	TRBD1	TRBJ2-7	CASSYQQGAYEQYF	TGTGCCAGCAGTTACCAACAGGGGGCGTACGAGCAGTACTTC
.	TRBV3-1/TRBV3-2	.	TRBJ2-1	CASSQVDTMGEQFF	TGTGCCAGCAGCCAAGTTGACACAATGGGTGAGCAGTTCTTC
.	TRBV7-3	TRBD1	TRBJ2-6	CASSGQGASGANVLTF	TGTGCCAGCAGCGGACAGGGGGCAAGTGGGGCCAACGTCCTGACTTTC
.	TRBV11-2	.	TRBJ2-1	CASSSNPGRNNEQFF	TGTGCCAGCAGTTCCAACCCTGGCAGGAACAATGAGCAGTTCTTC
.	TRBV12-2	.	TRBJ1-2	CASRFTGDYGYTF	TGTGCAAGTCGCTTTACAGGAGACTATGGCTACACCTTC
.	TRBV12-5	TRBD1	TRBJ1-3	CASGLGTGVSSGNTIYF	TGTGCTAGTGGTTTGGGAACAGGGGTGAGCTCTGGAAACACCATATATTTT
.	TRBV3-1/TRBV3-2	.	TRBJ2-3	CASSQDSASGDTQYF	TGTGCCAGCAGCCAAGATAGCGCCTCCGGGGATACGCAGTATTTT
.	TRBV29-1	TRBD1	TRBJ2-5	CSGKTGGRETQYF	TGCAGCGGCAAGACAGGGGGCAGGGAGACCCAGTACTTC
.	TRBV11-2	TRBD1	TRBJ2-5	CASSSTGGEETQYF	TGTGCCAGCAGCTCTACAGGGGGAGAAGAGACCCAGTACTTC
.	TRBV30	.	TRBJ1-6	CAWSNGGNNSPLHF	TGTGCCTGGAGTAATGGGGGCAATAATTCACCCCTCCACTTT
.	TRBV7-2	.	TRBJ1-2	CASSLAPGYTF	TGTGCCAGCAGCTTAGCTCCGGGCTACACCTTC